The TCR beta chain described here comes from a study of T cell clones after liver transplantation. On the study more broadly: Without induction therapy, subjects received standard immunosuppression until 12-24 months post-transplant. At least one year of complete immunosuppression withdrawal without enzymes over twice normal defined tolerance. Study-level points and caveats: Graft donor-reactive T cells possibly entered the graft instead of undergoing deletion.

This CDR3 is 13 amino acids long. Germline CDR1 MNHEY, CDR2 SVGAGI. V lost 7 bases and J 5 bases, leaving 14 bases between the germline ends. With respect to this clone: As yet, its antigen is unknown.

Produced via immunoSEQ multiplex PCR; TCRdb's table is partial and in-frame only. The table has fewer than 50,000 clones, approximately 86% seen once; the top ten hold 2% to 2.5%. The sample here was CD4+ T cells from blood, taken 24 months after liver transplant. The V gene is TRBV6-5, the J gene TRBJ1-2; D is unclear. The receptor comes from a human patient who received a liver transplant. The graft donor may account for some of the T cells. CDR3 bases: TGTGCCAGCACACCGGGCGCAGGTTATGGCTACACCTTC. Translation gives CASTPGAGYGYTF.